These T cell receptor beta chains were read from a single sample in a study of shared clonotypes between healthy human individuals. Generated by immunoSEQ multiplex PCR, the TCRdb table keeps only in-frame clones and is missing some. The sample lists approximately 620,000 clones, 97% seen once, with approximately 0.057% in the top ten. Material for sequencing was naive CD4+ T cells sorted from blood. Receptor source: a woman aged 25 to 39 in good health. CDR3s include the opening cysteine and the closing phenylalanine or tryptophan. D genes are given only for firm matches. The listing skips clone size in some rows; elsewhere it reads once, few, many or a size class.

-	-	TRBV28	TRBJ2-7	TGTGCCAGCCACTCACAGGGTCCGTACGAGCAGTACTTC	CASHSQGPYEQYF
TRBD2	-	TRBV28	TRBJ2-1	TGTGCCAGTCTAGCGGCCTACAATGAGCAGTTCTTC	CASLAAYNEQFF
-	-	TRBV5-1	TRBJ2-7	TGCGCCAGCAGCAATGACAGAAGCTACGAGCAGTACTTC	CASSNDRSYEQYF
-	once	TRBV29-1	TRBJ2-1	TGCAGCGTCTCCCCCGGGCCAGGGGGGAATGAGCAGTTCTTC	CSVSPGPGGNEQFF
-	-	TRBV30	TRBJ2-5	TGTGCCTGGAAGAGGGGGGGCACAGAGACCCAGTACTTC	CAWKRGGTETQYF
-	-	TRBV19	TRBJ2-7	TGTGCCAGTAGTTCCGGACTGGGAAACACCTACGAGCAGTACTTC	CASSSGLGNTYEQYF
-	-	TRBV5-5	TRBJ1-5	TGTGCCAGCAGCTTGGACACCCAAAATCAGCCCCAGCATTTT	CASSLDTQNQPQHF
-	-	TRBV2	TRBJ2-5	TGTGCCGGCTCTAGGGTACAAGAGACCCAGTACTTC	CAGSRVQETQYF
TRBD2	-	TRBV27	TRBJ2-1	TGTGCCAGCAGTTTACGTGGGACTACCATAAATGAGCAGTTCTTC	CASSLRGTTINEQFF
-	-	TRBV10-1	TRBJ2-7	TGCGCCAGCAGTGAGTCGAACAGGGCCCCTTACGAGCAGTACTTC	CASSESNRAPYEQYF
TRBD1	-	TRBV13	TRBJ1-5	TGTGCCAGCAGCTTCGGACAGGGGAGGGTTCGACAGCCCCAGCATTTT	CASSFGQGRVRQPQHF
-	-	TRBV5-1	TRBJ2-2	TGCGCCAGCAGCCGTTCAGACCTAACCGGGGAGCTGTTTTTT	CASSRSDLTGELFF
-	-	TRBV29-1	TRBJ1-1	TGCAGCGCCCGCAGGGGCCAGAACACTGAAGCTTTCTTT	CSARRGQNTEAFF
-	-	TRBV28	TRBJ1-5	TGTGCCAGCAGCGCCGGGACTCAGCCCCAGCATTTT	CASSAGTQPQHF
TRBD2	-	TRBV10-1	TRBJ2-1	TGCGCCAGCAGTGGATTAGCGGGAGGGCCTAGGAATGAGCAGTTCTTC	CASSGLAGGPRNEQFF
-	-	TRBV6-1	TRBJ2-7	TGTGCCACCTCAAATATCGAGCAGTACTTC	CATSNIEQYF
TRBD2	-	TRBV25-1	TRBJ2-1	TGTGCCAGCAGTGAGACTAGCGGGAGCTCCTACAATGAGCAGTTCTTC	CASSETSGSSYNEQFF
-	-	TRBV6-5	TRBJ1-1	TGTGCCAGCAGTTTTCGATCGGGGTCCACTGAAGCTTTCTTT	CASSFRSGSTEAFF
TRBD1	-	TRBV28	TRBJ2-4	TGTGCCAGCAGTAACAGGGGCGTAGCCAAAAACATTCAGTACTTC	CASSNRGVAKNIQYF
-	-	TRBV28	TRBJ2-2	TGTGCCAGCAGCCTTGACAGAAGGAACACCGGGGAGCTGTTTTTT	CASSLDRRNTGELFF
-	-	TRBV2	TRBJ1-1	TGTGCCAGCCTCGGGGTGCGCACTGAAGCTTTCTTT	CASLGVRTEAFF
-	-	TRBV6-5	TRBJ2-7	TGTGCCAGCAGGGGGGAGTGGGGATACGAGCAGTACTTC	CASRGEWGYEQYF
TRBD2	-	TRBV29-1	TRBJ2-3	TGCAGCGTTGAGGGTAGCGGGGGCACAGATACGCAGTATTTT	CSVEGSGGTDTQYF
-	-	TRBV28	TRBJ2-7	TGTGCCAGCAGTTTATCTGGGGAGATGAGCGACGAGCAGTACTTC	CASSLSGEMSDEQYF
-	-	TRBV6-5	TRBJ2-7	TGTGCCAGCCGTTCCGGGACCAGCTCCTACGAGCAGTACTTC	CASRSGTSSYEQYF
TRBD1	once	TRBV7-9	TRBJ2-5	TGTGCCAGCAGCTTAGGGGACAGGATAAGGGAGACCCAGTACTTC	CASSLGDRIRETQYF
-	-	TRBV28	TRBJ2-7	TGTGCCACCACCCGCGTGGCAGGCGTGGGAGAGCAGTACTTC	CATTRVAGVGEQYF
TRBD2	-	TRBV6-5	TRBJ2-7	TGTGCCAGCAGTAGGACTAGCGGCCCCTACGAGCAGTACTTC	CASSRTSGPYEQYF
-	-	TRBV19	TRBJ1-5	TGTGCCAGTAGAGGACAGCCGGAAATCAATCAGCCCCAGCATTTT	CASRGQPEINQPQHF
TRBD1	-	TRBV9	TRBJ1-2	TGTGCCAGCAGCGTAGGGGACAGGACCTACTATGGCTACACCTTC	CASSVGDRTYYGYTF
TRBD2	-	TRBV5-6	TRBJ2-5	TGTGCCAGCAGCACTGGACTAGCGAGCGTGACCCAGTACTTC	CASSTGLASVTQYF
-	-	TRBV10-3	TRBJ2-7	TGTGCCATCAGTGAAAGAGGGAGGTCCTACGAGCAGTACTTC	CAISERGRSYEQYF
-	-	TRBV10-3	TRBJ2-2	TGTGCCATCAGTGAGAGGGCCACGAGCGGGGAGCTGTTTTTT	CAISERATSGELFF
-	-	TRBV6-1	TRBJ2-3	TGTGCCAGCCGGTTGGACACATATACGCAGTATTTT	CASRLDTYTQYF
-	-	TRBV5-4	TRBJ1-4	TGTGCCAGCAGCTTGTTTTCTGCAGCAACTAATGAAAAACTGTTTTTT	CASSLFSAATNEKLFF
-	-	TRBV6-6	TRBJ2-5	TGTGCCAGCAGCAAAAGCCAGTCGGAGACCCAGTACTTC	CASSKSQSETQYF
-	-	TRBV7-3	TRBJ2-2	TGTGCCAGCAAGAAACAGCCCAACACCGGGGAGCTGTTTTTT	CASKKQPNTGELFF
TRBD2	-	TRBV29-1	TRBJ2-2	TGCAGCGTAAGCGGGAGATCGAACACCGGGGAGCTGTTTTTT	CSVSGRSNTGELFF
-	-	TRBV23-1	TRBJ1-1	TGCGCCAGCTTGAAGCTGACGGAACCTTATGAAGCTTTCTTT	CASLKLTEPYEAFF
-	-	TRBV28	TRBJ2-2	TGTGCCAGCAGGGGGACAGCGGGATTCACCGGGGAGCTGTTTTTT	CASRGTAGFTGELFF
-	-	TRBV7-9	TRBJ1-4	TGTGCCAGCAGCTTAAATGCGGGAGAAAATGAAAAACTGTTTTTT	CASSLNAGENEKLFF
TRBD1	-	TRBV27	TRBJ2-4	TGTGCCAACGGGGATTCAGGAGACAGGGTTACTGTAGCCAAAAACATTCAGTACTTC	CANGDSGDRVTVAKNIQYF